Following are 16 T cell receptor beta chains from one sample sequenced in a study of cytomegalovirus exposure and HLA in healthy donors. Primers included in the PCR were 60 Vbeta and 13 Jbeta primers. Produced via immunoSEQ multiplex PCR; TCRdb's table is partial and in-frame only. The table includes some 150,000 clones, about 80% detected once. Material: PBMCs. The receptors were gathered from a woman aged 40 to 50 in good health and CMV-seronegative.

The genes are TRBV5-1 and TRBJ1-1, with TRBD1 identical over 10 bases. CDR3 length: 13 residues. Germline assignment: CDR1 SGHRS and CDR2 YFSETQ. With V trimmed by 0 bases and J by 10 bases, 3 bases remained unmatched. The CDR3 nucleotides read TGCGCCAGCAGCTTGGGGGGACAGGGGAGAGCTTTCTTT. Amino acids: CASSLGGQGRAFF.

The chain joins TRBV11-3 to TRBJ2-1; TRBD2 matches 11 bases. Germline V gene sequence: CDR1 SGHNT, CDR2 YENEEA. Trimming at V came to 5 bases and at J to 8 bases, leaving 8 bases not matched to a gene. This CDR3 spans 15 amino acids. CDR3 nucleotide sequence: TGTGCCAGCAGCCGGACTAGCGGGCGGAACTATGAGCAGTTCTTC. It is translated as CASSRTSGRNYEQFF.

The V call is TRBV19, the J call TRBJ1-5; 7 positions agree with TRBD1. This CDR3 is built from 16 residues. J was trimmed by 6 bases and V by 5 bases; bases with no gene match: 13. Germline V gives CDR1 LNHDA, CDR2 SQIVND (reference sequence). The CDR3 here is CASSAPGTVFVQPQHF. In DNA, the CDR3 is TGTGCCAGTAGTGCCCCCGGGACAGTTTTCGTTCAGCCCCAGCATTTT.

The chain recombines TRBV7-3 with TRBJ2-1, with D possibly TRBD2 on 6 matching bases. The CDR3 totals 13 residues. Per germline, CDR1 SGHTA and CDR2 FQGTGA. V was cut by 5 bases and J by 9 bases, with 14 bases left in between. CDR3 amino acids: CASSIRMEGEQFF. The CDR3 nucleotides are TGTGCCAGCAGCATCCGAATGGAGGGTGAGCAGTTCTTC.

This clone was recorded once. The V call is TRBV18, the J call TRBJ2-2; tentative D call: TRBD2 (6 bases). Germline CDR1 reads KGHSH; CDR2 reads LQKENI. The CDR3 covers 13 residues. Trimming removed 3 bases at V and 5 bases at J, with 7 bases between. The CDR3 sequence: CASSPAGTGELFF. CDR3 in DNA: TGTGCCAGCTCACCGGCGGGAACCGGGGAGCTGTTTTTT.

This chain uses TRBV19 with TRBJ2-1; D perhaps matches TRBD1 (6 bases). This CDR3 contains 15 residues. V lost 3 bases, J lost 7 bases, and 16 bases lay in between. Germline values: CDR1 LNHDA, CDR2 SQIVND (reference sequence). CDR3 DNA sequence: TGTGCCAGTAGTATCAGGGGTGCTAGCAGGAATGAGCAGTTCTTC. Protein: CASSIRGASRNEQFF.

The CDR3 reads CASTQGGRGGYTF. The CDR3 DNA reads TGTGCCAGCACCCAGGGGGGACGAGGAGGCTACACCTTC. V usage is TRBV28 and J usage is TRBJ1-2, with 7 bases aligning to TRBD1. The ends lost 7 bases at V and 8 bases at J; junction bases unmatched: 10. Germline assignment: CDR1 MDHEN and CDR2 SYDVKM. There are 13 residues in the CDR3.

CDR3 residues: CASSLPRQVPLGTDTQYF. CDR3 bases: TGTGCCAGCAGCTTACCCCGACAGGTCCCCTTGGGCACAGATACGCAGTATTTT. The rearrangement uses TRBV7-8 and TRBJ2-3; D perhaps matches TRBD1 (6 bases). Trimming took off 2 bases at V and 1 base at J, with 19 bases between the two ends. The CDR3 is 18 residues long. Germline lookup yields CDR1 SGHVS and CDR2 FQNEAQ.

The chain uses TRBV5-6 and TRBJ2-6; D remains ambiguous. The V end was cut by 1 base, the J end by 2 bases, with 10 bases between. The germline CDR1 and CDR2 sequences are SGHDT and YYEEEE. This CDR3 has 16 amino acids. The CDR3 reads CASSLLAQTGANVLTF. CDR3 DNA sequence: TGTGCCAGCAGCTTGTTGGCACAGACTGGGGCCAACGTCCTGACTTTC.

This clone has just one count. The chain joins TRBV13 to TRBJ1-1, with TRBD1 matching 7 bases. This CDR3 region has 15 residues. The germline V gene encodes CDR1 PRHDT and CDR2 FYEKMQ (reference sequence). V lost 3 bases, J lost 0 bases, and 4 bases stayed unmatched. The CDR3 coding sequence is TGTGCCAGCAGCTTTCCACAGGGGCTGAACACTGAAGCTTTCTTT. Protein sequence: CASSFPQGLNTEAFF.

The chain recombines TRBV19 with TRBJ1-5, with 9 bases aligning to TRBD1. The CDR3 runs 18 residues. Germline V lookup: CDR1 LNHDA, CDR2 SQIVND (reference sequence). J lost 4 bases, V lost 7 bases, and 17 bases had no gene match. The CDR3 spells CASTGDRVGSRNNQPQHF. The CDR3 DNA sequence: TGTGCCAGTACCGGGGACAGGGTAGGGTCCCGTAATAATCAGCCCCAGCATTTT.

The sample holds one count of this clone. V usage is TRBV10-3 and J usage is TRBJ2-7, with D perhaps TRBD2 (6 bases). Trimming removed 11 bases at V and 7 bases at J, with 12 bases between. CDR3 length equals 10 residues. Germline values: CDR1 ENHRY, CDR2 SYGVKD. The DNA for the CDR3 is TGTGCCGCCGGAGGGAGGGAGCAGTACTTC. This sequence encodes CAAGGREQYF.

This sequence joins TRBV7-9 and TRBJ1-1, with TRBD1 as a possible D gene (5 bases). V was cut by 4 bases and J by 5 bases, with 17 bases left in between. The CDR3 contains 15 residues. CDR1 and CDR2 from the germline V gene are SEHNR and FQNEAQ (reference sequence). CDR3 sequence: CASSSVRQGETEAFF. As DNA, the CDR3 is TGTGCCAGCAGCTCGGTCAGGCAGGGCGAGACTGAAGCTTTCTTT.

This clone was counted between two and nine times. V and J are TRBV7-8 and TRBJ2-2; 14 bases are shared with TRBD2. The germline V gene has CDR1 SGHVS and CDR2 FQNEAQ. Losses at the gene ends were 9 bases for V and 5 bases for J; bases not matched to a gene: 11. CDR3 length equals 17 residues. The CDR3: CASTRAGTSGSTGELFF. The CDR3 nucleotides are TGTGCCAGTACCCGCGCCGGGACTAGCGGGAGTACCGGGGAGCTGTTTTTT.

The chain links TRBV9 to TRBJ1-2, with no clear D. The ends were cut back, 4 bases at V and 8 bases at J, with 27 bases in the middle. The germline V gene encodes CDR1 SGDLS and CDR2 YYNGEE. The CDR3 sequence is 17 residues long. The CDR3 DNA follows: TGTGCCAGCAGCCCCGCAGCACCGACTACAACCTCAAGGGGCTACACCTTC. This encodes CASSPAAPTTTSRGYTF.

This clone was detected only once. The chain combines TRBV19 with TRBJ2-3; no definite D call. The germline gives CDR1 LNHDA, CDR2 SQIVND (reference sequence). V lost 1 base to trimming and J lost 0 bases, with 11 bases between them. This CDR3 has 16 amino acids. The CDR3 is CASSIGSQTSTDTQYF. The CDR3 DNA reads TGTGCCAGTAGTATAGGCTCGCAGACTAGCACAGATACGCAGTATTTT.